This paragraph reports one T cell receptor (beta chain). The table came from immunoSEQ multiplex PCR; TCRdb's copy has only in-frame clones and leaves some out. The repertoire holds under 70,000 clones, with roughly 90% as singletons. This record comes from a study of control samples from healthy donors and cancer patients. Germline CDR1 and CDR2: SEHNR and FQNEAQ (reference sequence). The CDR3 is made up of 14 amino acids. V was pared by 7 bases and J by 6 bases, with 15 bases between. This clonotype originated in a man between 60 and 75 years old with head and neck cancer. J is TRBJ1-4 and V is TRBV7-9, with a possible D match to TRBD1 (6 bases). The sample consisted of PBMCs. This chain's CDR3 is CASIPGDGDEKLFF. DNA for the CDR3: TGTGCCAGCATCCCAGGGGACGGGGATGAAAAACTGTTTTTT.